Included here is one T cell receptor (beta chain) sequence, with context. The table came from immunoSEQ multiplex PCR; TCRdb's copy has only in-frame clones and leaves some out. The sample lists approximately 350,000 clones, about nine tenths occurring once. This entry comes from a study of blood T cell repertoires in COVID-19. Study at large: Spain, Italy and the United States supplied samples that represented acute and convalescent COVID-19. The cDNA or gDNA used as material had been derived from T cells, B-cell-depleted T cells, or PBMCs.

Material: peripheral blood. This clonotype was obtained from a woman in her 70s with COVID-19, enrolled during active disease.

CDR3 bases: TGCGCCAGCAGCCTACAGGGGGCAGGGGGCACTGAAGCTTTCTTT. Translated: CASSLQGAGGTEAFF. The chain recombines TRBV5-1 with TRBJ1-1; TRBD1 matches at 9 bases. With V trimmed by 4 bases and J by 4 bases, 8 bases remained unmatched. This CDR3 contains 15 residues. Germline V lookup: CDR1 SGHRS, CDR2 YFSETQ.